What follows describes a single T cell receptor (beta chain). This sample stems from a study of control samples from healthy donors and cancer patients. Germline V gene data show CDR1 as SGHTA and CDR2 as FQGNSA. The V end lost 7 bases, the J end lost 0 bases, and 10 bases lay between the germline ends. The CDR3 spans 14 residues. Clones were sequenced by immunoSEQ multiplex PCR, and TCRdb holds only the in-frame ones, with some missing. This sample carries fewer than 250,000 clones, with roughly 2% going to the ten biggest clones. The source material was blood. This chain connects TRBV7-2 to TRBJ1-5, with D possibly matching TRBD1 (6 bases). The TCR originated in a woman in her 30s in good health. The CDR3 here is CASTYRASNQPQHF. The CDR3 DNA is TGTGCCAGCACCTACAGGGCTAGCAATCAGCCCCAGCATTTT.